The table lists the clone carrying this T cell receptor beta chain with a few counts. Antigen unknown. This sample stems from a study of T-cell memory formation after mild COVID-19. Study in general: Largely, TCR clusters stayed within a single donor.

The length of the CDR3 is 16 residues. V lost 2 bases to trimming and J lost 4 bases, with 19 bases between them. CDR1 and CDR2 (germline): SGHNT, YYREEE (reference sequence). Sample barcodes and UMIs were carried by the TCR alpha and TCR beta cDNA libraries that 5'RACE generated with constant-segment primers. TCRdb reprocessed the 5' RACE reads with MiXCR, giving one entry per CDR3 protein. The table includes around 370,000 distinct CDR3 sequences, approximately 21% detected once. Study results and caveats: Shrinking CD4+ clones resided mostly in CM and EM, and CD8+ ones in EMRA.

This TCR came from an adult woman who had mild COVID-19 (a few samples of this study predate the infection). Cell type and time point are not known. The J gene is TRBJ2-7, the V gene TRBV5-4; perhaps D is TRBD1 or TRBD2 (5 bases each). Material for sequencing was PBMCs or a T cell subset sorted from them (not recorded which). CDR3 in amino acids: CASSFGSSGTPYEQYF. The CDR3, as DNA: TGTGCCAGCAGCTTCGGATCCTCCGGGACCCCTTACGAGCAGTACTTC.